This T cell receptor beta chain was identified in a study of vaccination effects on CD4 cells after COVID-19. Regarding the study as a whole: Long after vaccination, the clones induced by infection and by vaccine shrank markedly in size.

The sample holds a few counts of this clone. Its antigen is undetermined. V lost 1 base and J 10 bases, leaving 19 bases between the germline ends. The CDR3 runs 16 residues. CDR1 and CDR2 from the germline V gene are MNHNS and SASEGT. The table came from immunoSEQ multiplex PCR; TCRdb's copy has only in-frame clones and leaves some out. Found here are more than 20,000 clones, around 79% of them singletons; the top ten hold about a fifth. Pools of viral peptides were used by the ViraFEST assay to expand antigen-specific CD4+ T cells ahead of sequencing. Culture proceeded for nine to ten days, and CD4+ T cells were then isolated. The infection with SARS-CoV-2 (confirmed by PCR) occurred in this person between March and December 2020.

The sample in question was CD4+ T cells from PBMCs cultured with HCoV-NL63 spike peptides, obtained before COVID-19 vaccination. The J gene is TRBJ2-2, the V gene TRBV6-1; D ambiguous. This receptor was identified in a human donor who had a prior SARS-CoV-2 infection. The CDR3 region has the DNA TGTGCCAGCAGTGAAGGTTATTCCCCGAAGGGCGAGGAGCTGTTTTTT. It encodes CASSEGYSPKGEELFF.